Listed below are T cell receptor beta chains from one sample, sequenced in a study of cytomegalovirus exposure and HLA in healthy donors. The repertoire was sequenced with immunoSEQ multiplex PCR; TCRdb's copy has only in-frame clones and lacks some. This table holds approximately 150,000 clones, around 86% found once. Sequencing was done on a sample of PBMCs. These receptors were taken from a man in his late teens or twenties in good health and CMV-seropositive. Both conserved end residues are part of each CDR3. Fields, in order: J gene, V gene, CDR3 protein.

>TRBJ2-2|TRBV12-2
CASRLQGAVDTGELFF
>TRBJ2-7|TRBV7-9
CASSLSGTSGYEQYF
>TRBJ1-2|TRBV29-1
CSVEGTVATNYGYTF
>TRBJ2-7|TRBV27
CASSLSGTATYEQYF
>TRBJ2-7|TRBV5-1
CASSLSTGPYEQYF
>TRBJ2-2|TRBV27
CASSLLVGNPNTGELFF
>TRBJ1-2|TRBV30
CAGGRGDYGYTF
>TRBJ1-1|TRBV18
CASSFRQGARNTEAFF
>TRBJ1-5|TRBV30
CAWSVDGDQPQHF
>TRBJ2-7|TRBV6-6
CASSRGGEDHEQYF
>TRBJ1-3|TRBV5-6
CASSLGSRDSSGNTIYF
>TRBJ1-2|TRBV5-4
CASTFDRKFYGYTF